The source of this T cell receptor beta chain is a study of T cell responses to AZD1222 COVID-19 vaccine. Method: immunoSEQ multiplex PCR; TCRdb's copy keeps in-frame clones and lacks some. The table includes over 120,000 clones, roughly 91% detected once. In the case of this clone: Antigen: not known.

Whole-study results and caveats: Dominant CD4 TCR responses targeted spike regions 160-218 and 743-854. Spike-specific TCR breadth and depth rose after two AZD1222 doses.

Material: peripheral blood, obtained on day 0 of AZD1222 vaccination. This TCR was sampled from an adult in good health.

Written as DNA, the CDR3 is TGTGCCAGCAGCGCATCCTCGACAGGGTACTATGGCTACACCTTC. It translates to CASSASSTGYYGYTF. The chain couples TRBV9 to TRBJ1-2; 7 nucleotides match TRBD1. This CDR3 spans 15 amino acids. The germline gives CDR1 SGDLS, CDR2 YYNGEE. V shed 3 bases, J shed 3 bases, and the junction held 8 bases outside the gene matches.